These 19 T cell receptor beta chains originate from one sample sequenced in a study of breast tumors, draining lymph nodes, adjacent tissues. Samples came from axillary lymph nodes draining the breast cancer. From the multiplex PCR reads, TCRdb called clonotypes with MiXCR, one entry per CDR3 protein. The profile shows 190,000 or so distinct CDR3 sequences, approximately 31% of them singletons. Sequencing used axillary lymph node tissue. These receptors all stem from a female donor with breast cancer. Some clones in this sample may be carry-over from other donors' samples.

The chain joins TRBV29-1 to TRBJ1-5; possible D gene TRBD1, 5 bases. V lost 5 bases and J lost 2, with 13 bases in between. CDR1 is SQVTM, CDR2 ANQGSEA, per germline. This CDR3 spans 14 amino acids. The chain's CDR3 is CSVNQGSGNQPQHF. CDR3 in DNA: TGCAGCGTTAACCAGGGAAGCGGCAATCAGCCCCAGCATTTT.

This clonotype was detected ten times or more. This chain uses TRBV6-5 with TRBJ1-5; the D gene is possibly TRBD1 (5 bases). From germline, CDR1 is MNHEY and CDR2 SVGAGI. The CDR3 is 14 residues long. Deletions cut 6 bases from V and 6 bases from J, with 15 bases between. The chain's CDR3 is CASRRNQGGQPQHF. CDR3 nucleotide sequence: TGTGCCAGCAGAAGGAATCAGGGCGGTCAGCCCCAGCATTTT.

This clonotype was observed at least ten times. V gene TRBV30 combines with J gene TRBJ1-5, with D possibly matching TRBD1 (5 bases). The CDR3 has 13 residues. The germline V gene has CDR1 GTSNPN and CDR2 SVGIG (reference sequence). Between the trimmed V and J ends, which lost 5 bases and 7 bases, there was a span of 15 bases. CDR3 bases: TGTGCCTGGGGTGGTCGAGGGGACCAGCCCCAGCATTTT. It encodes CAWGGRGDQPQHF.

This clonotype occurred many times. The rearrangement joins TRBV10-2 to TRBJ2-1, with a tentative D call TRBD2 (6 bases). V lost 6 bases, J lost 9 bases, and 18 bases lay in between. The CDR3 length is 14 residues. Germline V gene lookup returns CDR1 WSHSY and CDR2 SAAADI. The CDR3 reads CASSLSGVGGEQFF. The CDR3 coding sequence is TGCGCCAGCAGCCTGAGTGGAGTGGGAGGTGAGCAGTTCTTC.

This clonotype came up many times. The rearrangement links TRBV29-1 to TRBJ2-7, with D possibly being TRBD2 (6 bases). V lost 2 bases and J lost 13, with 15 bases in between. Germline V gives CDR1 SQVTM, CDR2 ANQGSEA. The CDR3 is made up of 11 amino acids. As DNA, the CDR3 is TGCAGCGTTGAACGGGGGTCCTTACTCTACTTC. It translates to CSVERGSLLYF.

The CDR3 nucleotides are TGTGCCAGCAGCGTAGAGTGGGGGGGCTCTGGAAACACCATATATTTT. Protein sequence: CASSVEWGGSGNTIYF. The gene calls are TRBV9 and TRBJ1-3; D is possibly TRBD1 (5 bases). The CDR3 totals 16 residues. Looked up from germline, CDR1 is SGDLS and CDR2 is YYNGEE. Trimming pared 0 bases from V and 0 bases from J, leaving 10 bases between.

This clonotype showed up just a few times. J is TRBJ2-3 and V is TRBV2; D is uncertain. Trimming stripped 3 bases from V and 0 bases from J, with 13 bases between. In germline, CDR1 is SNHLY, CDR2 FYNNEI. The CDR3 loop spans 16 amino acids. The CDR3 loop is CASSDVLVASTDTQYF. DNA for the CDR3: TGTGCCAGCAGTGACGTTTTAGTAGCTAGCACAGATACGCAGTATTTT.

The DNA for the CDR3 is TGCAGCGTTGAAGGGGTCTCCACGGATGAGCAGTTCTTC. This sequence encodes CSVEGVSTDEQFF. The chain employs TRBV29-1 and TRBJ2-1; no firm D call. V was cut by 1 base and J by 8 bases, with 12 bases left in between. From germline, CDR1 is SQVTM and CDR2 ANQGSEA. The CDR3 has 13 residues.

This clonotype was detected a few times. V and J are TRBV5-5 and TRBJ2-5, with 7 bases lining up with TRBD2. The CDR3 sequence is 17 residues long. Germline assignment: CDR1 SGHKS and CDR2 YYEKEE (reference sequence). After removal of 4 bases from V and 1 base from J, the junction contained 13 bases not matched to a gene. The CDR3 region has the DNA TGTGCCAGCAGCCCGTGGGGACCAGCGGGACCCCAAGAGACCCAGTACTTC. This codes for CASSPWGPAGPQETQYF.

Concerning this clonotype: Lacking the conserved final phenylalanine or tryptophan, this CDR3 likely reflects a read error. The DNA is omitted, as the CDR3 cannot be located on it reliably, and the CDR3 follows TCRdb's listing. The J gene is TRBJ1-5, the V gene TRBV7-9; TRBD1 is the table's D call and was not checked against the DNA. The length of the CDR3 is 8 amino acids, counting both ends. Germline CDR1 and CDR2: SEHNR and FQNEAQ (reference sequence). The CDR3 here is CASSTSRL.

This clonotype has just a few counts. The chain recombines TRBV19 with TRBJ1-1; maybe TRBD1 (5 bases). The length of the CDR3 is 14 residues. The V gene's germline CDR1 is LNHDA and CDR2 SQIVND (reference sequence). The germline V and J ends were trimmed by 3 bases and 4 bases, with 12 bases remaining between them. CDR3 amino acids: CASSMRRGATEAFF. The CDR3 DNA is TGTGCCAGTAGTATGCGACGAGGGGCCACTGAAGCTTTCTTT.

Concerning this clonotype itself: Given a much more abundant clone one base away, this may be a read error. The chain's CDR3 is CASKEGWGAGNTIYF. CDR3 coding DNA: TGTGCCAGCAAAGAGGGGTGGGGGGCGGGAAACACCATATATTTT. V gene TRBV7-6 combines with J gene TRBJ1-3; a weak D match, TRBD1 (6 bases). This CDR3 region has 15 residues. V was trimmed by 7 bases and J by 4 bases, leaving 17 bases between them. From germline, CDR1 is SGHVS and CDR2 FNYEAQ.

Remarks on this clonotype: A read error is possible here, since a much larger clone lies one base away. The rearrangement links TRBV11-1 to TRBJ2-5; possible D gene TRBD1, 6 bases. The V end was cut by 1 base, the J end by 7 bases, with 10 bases between. The CDR3 is made up of 13 amino acids. Germline values: CDR1 SGHAT, CDR2 FQDESV (reference sequence). In nucleotides, the CDR3 is TGTGCCAGCAGCTTAGGCAGGGGTGCGACCCAGTACTTC. It specifies CASSLGRGATQYF.

This sequence joins TRBV5-1 and TRBJ2-1; 7 bases line up with TRBD2. Germline assignment: CDR1 SGHRS and CDR2 YFSETQ. The CDR3 loop spans 15 amino acids. The V and J ends lost 3 bases and 4 bases, in that order; junction bases with no gene match: 7. CDR3 coding DNA: TGCGCCAGCAGCTCGCGGGAGCGGCTATACAATGAGCAGTTCTTC. It is translated as CASSSRERLYNEQFF.

This clonotype was recorded many times. The chain joins TRBV14 to TRBJ2-1, with D unresolved. This CDR3 contains 13 residues. Trimming took off 6 bases at V and 3 bases at J, with 9 bases between the two ends. Germline V lookup: CDR1 SGHDN, CDR2 FVKESK. CDR3 in amino acids: CASRGQVYNEQFF. The CDR3 DNA reads TGTGCCAGCAGGGGTCAGGTCTACAATGAGCAGTTCTTC.

About this clonotype: This may be a read error: a much more frequent sequence differs by one nucleotide. The chain joins TRBV5-1 to TRBJ2-2, with 8 bases aligning to TRBD1. The CDR3 has 16 amino acids. The germline gives CDR1 SGHRS, CDR2 YFSETQ. The chain's CDR3 is CASSPSTGVNTEELFF. For the CDR3, the DNA is TGCGCCAGCAGCCCGTCGACAGGGGTTAACACCGAGGAGCTGTTTTTT. The whole variable domain, filled in from reference TRBV5-1 and TRBJ2-2, reads KAGVTQTPRYLIKTRGQQVTLSCSPISGHRSVSWYQQTPGQGLQFLFEYFSETQRNKGNFPGRFSGRQFSNSRSEMNVSTLELGDSALYLCASSPSTGVNTEELFFGEGSRLTVL.

The sample holds one count of this clonotype. Possible read error: a much larger clone is one base away. The chain employs TRBV6-5 and TRBJ2-7; 12 nucleotides align to TRBD2. J was trimmed by 4 bases and V by 4 bases; bases with no gene match: 5. The CDR3 length is 15 residues. The germline CDR1 and CDR2 sequences are MNHEY and SVGAGI. The CDR3, as DNA: TGTGCCAGCAGTTGCGGCGGGACTAGCGGGTACGAGCAGTACTTC. Its translation is CASSCGGTSGYEQYF.

On this clonotype: It may be a read error: a sequence one base away is much more abundant. The chain carries TRBV20-1 and TRBJ2-7; 9 bases agree with TRBD1. The germline gives CDR1 DFQATT, CDR2 SNEGSKA (reference sequence). V dropped 7 bases and J dropped 9; count of bases not matched to a gene: 25. The CDR3 is 17 amino acids. The DNA for the CDR3 is TGCAGTGTCAACGTCCCGGGACAGGGAAGGAGGGCGCGGGGGCAGTACTTC. Translating it yields CSVNVPGQGRRARGQYF.

As to this clonotype: A much larger clone sits a single nucleotide away, making a read error possible. The chain joins TRBV6-6 to TRBJ1-2; the D is unclear. This CDR3 region has 14 residues. Germline CDR1 MNHNY, CDR2 SVGAGI (reference sequence). DNA of the CDR3: TGTGCCAGCGAAACGAAAGAAGGAAGCTATGGCTGCACCTTC. Amino acids: CASETKEGSYGCTF.